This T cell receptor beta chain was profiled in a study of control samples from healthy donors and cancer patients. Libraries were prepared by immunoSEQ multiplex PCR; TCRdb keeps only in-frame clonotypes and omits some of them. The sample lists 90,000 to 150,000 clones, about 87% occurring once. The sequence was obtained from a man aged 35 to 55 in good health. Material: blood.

The CDR3 DNA is TGTGCCACCAGTGATAAGCCGGGGGTACGGGGCACAGATACGCAGTATTTT. As protein: CATSDKPGVRGTDTQYF. The chain uses TRBV24-1 and TRBJ2-3; D is possibly TRBD2 (6 bases). This CDR3 comprises 17 residues. The V end was cut by 3 bases, the J end by 1 base, with 16 bases between. The V gene's germline CDR1 is KGHDR and CDR2 SFDVKD.